This T cell receptor beta chain was found in a study of metastatic and nonmetastatic thyroid tumors. Background on the study: Repertoires from blood and tumor or nodule tissue of malignant and benign thyroid patients were compared.

Source study methods: The authors used CDR3 differences across clinicopathological groups to build a distant-metastasis classifier for papillary thyroid cancer. Through MiXCR, TCRdb re-clonotyped the PCR reads. The V and J calls reflect TCRdb's pipeline rather than the authors' work. The repertoire has about 38,000 clones, approximately 44% of them found once; the top ten carry around a quarter. Points from the study as a whole: Versus benign nodules, malignant thyroid tumors reportedly had significantly higher TCR beta diversity, in blood and tumor.

Trimming left V 5 bases short and J 0 bases short, with 8 bases between. This CDR3 has 14 residues. CDR1 and CDR2 (germline): GTSNPN, SVGIG (reference sequence). Treatment of any kind had been given to no patient before thyroid surgery. A remark on this clone: What it recognizes is unknown.

The chain employs TRBV30 and TRBJ2-6, with no clear D. Sequenced input: tumor tissue. The TCR comes from a male donor with papillary thyroid cancer or a benign thyroid nodule (not recorded which). Some clones in this sample may be carry-over from other donors' samples. The DNA for the CDR3 is TGTGCCTGGGACTCCTCCTCTGGGGCCAACGTCCTGACTTTC. It yields the protein CAWDSSSGANVLTF.